The T cell receptor beta chain under discussion was sequenced for a study of cytotoxic CD8 clonotypes in ibrutinib-treated CLL. Study as a whole: Average yields of roughly 260,000 productive templates and 94,082 productive rearrangements characterized the samples.

CDR1 and CDR2 from the germline V gene are MGHRA and YSYEKL. V dropped 3 bases and J dropped 0 bases, with 15 bases sitting between them. This CDR3 is 16 amino acids long. On this clone itself: As yet, its antigen is unknown.

Target depth was 1 in 200,000 to 1 in 1 million T cells, about 10x per clonotype. This table comes from immunoSEQ multiplex PCR, and its TCRdb copy is limited to in-frame clones, with some not included. The table lists more than 200,000 clones, more than 75% of them singletons. Study observations and caveats: Exceeding age-matched healthy donors, baseline clonality also tracked the counts of circulating CD8+ T cells. Clonality grew at ibrutinib response; at progression, it decreased back toward baseline.

The receptor was derived from a human donor with chronic lymphocytic leukemia. The sample consisted of PBMCs, taken after 12 months of ibrutinib treatment. The chain links TRBV4-1 to TRBJ2-7; D may correspond to TRBD1 or TRBD2 (6 bases each). This chain's CDR3 is CASSHPGDTNSYEQYF. Written as DNA, the CDR3 is TGCGCCAGCAGCCATCCGGGGGACACCAACTCCTACGAGCAGTACTTC.